These 24 T cell receptor beta chains were all obtained from the same sample, sequenced in a study of blood T cell repertoires in COVID-19. Sequencing used immunoSEQ multiplex PCR; TCRdb keeps in-frame clones, though not all of them. The repertoire has about 170,000 clones, less than 80% of them found once; the top ten carry 15% to 20%. The sequenced sample consisted of PBMCs or T cells enriched from blood (not recorded which). Receptors were obtained from a woman aged 70-85 years in a cohort exposed to, infected with or recovered from COVID-19 (not recorded which).

CDR3 region: CATSRDGASGRQETQYF. CDR3 bases: TGTGCCACCAGCAGAGATGGGGCTAGCGGGCGCCAAGAGACCCAGTACTTC. This chain uses TRBV15 with TRBJ2-5; 8 nucleotides line up with TRBD2. This CDR3 has 17 amino acids. V dropped 0 bases and J dropped 1; count of bases not matched to a gene: 7. CDR1 LNHNV and CDR2 YYDKDF come from the germline V gene (reference sequence).

The chain uses TRBV2 and TRBJ2-7, with a tentative D call TRBD1 (6 bases). The CDR3 contains 14 residues. V shed 7 bases and J shed 0 bases, with 13 bases lying between them. Germline CDR1 SNHLY, CDR2 FYNNEI. For the CDR3, the DNA is TGTGCCAGCAAGGCAGGGGACCTCTCCTACGAGCAGTACTTC. It specifies CASKAGDLSYEQYF. Variable domain in full (rest from reference TRBV2 and TRBJ2-7): EPEVTQTPSHQVTQMGQEVILRCVPISNHLYFYWYRQILGQKVEFLVSFYNNEISEKSEIFDDQFSVERPDGSNFTLKIRSTKLEDSAMYFCASKAGDLSYEQYFGPGTRLTVT.

The chain has TRBV27 and TRBJ2-5; maybe TRBD2 (6 bases). Trimming left V 5 bases short and J 5 bases short, with 18 bases between. CDR1 is MNHEY and CDR2 is SMNVEV in the germline V gene (reference sequence). CDR3 length equals 15 residues. CDR3 loop: CASSTYGTGSETQYF. In DNA, the CDR3 is TGTGCCAGCAGTACTTACGGGACCGGGAGCGAGACCCAGTACTTC.

There are a few counts of this clone. CDR3 sequence (DNA): TGTGCCAGCAGCCACCCTACCGGGGAGCTGTTTTTT. It is translated as CASSHPTGELFF. The V and J genes are TRBV3-1 (or the pseudogene TRBV3-2) and TRBJ2-2; D is unclear. This CDR3 is 12 amino acids long. Per the germline V gene, CDR1 is LGHDT and CDR2 is YNNKEL (reference sequence). V was pared by 3 bases and J by 5 bases, with 4 bases between.

This sequence joins TRBV20-1 and TRBJ1-2; no clear D gene. V lost 3 bases, J lost 8 bases, and 10 bases lay in between. This CDR3 is built from 11 residues. Per the germline V gene, CDR1 is DFQATT and CDR2 is SNEGSKA (reference sequence). The CDR3 here is CSAREGYGYTF. In DNA form, the CDR3 reads TGCAGTGCTAGGGAGGGTTACGGCTACACCTTC.

The J gene is TRBJ2-3, the V gene TRBV7-3, with D perhaps matching TRBD2 (6 bases). The CDR3 has 15 residues. Germline V gives CDR1 SGHTA, CDR2 FQGTGA. V was cut by 5 bases and J by 8 bases, with 20 bases left in between. The CDR3 DNA follows: TGTGCCAGCAGCCCGTCCGGGACTCCTCGGGGTACGCAGTATTTT. Translated: CASSPSGTPRGTQYF. Using reference TRBV7-3 and TRBJ2-3 for the parts outside the CDR3, the full variable domain is GAGVSQTPSNKVTEKGKYVELRCDPISGHTALYWYRQSLGQGPEFLIYFQGTGAADDSGLPNDRFFAVRPEGSVSTLKIQRTERGDSAVYLCASSPSGTPRGTQYFGPGTRLTVL.

The chain carries TRBV28 and TRBJ2-1; 8 bases line up with TRBD1. Germline V gene sequence: CDR1 MDHEN, CDR2 SYDVKM. The CDR3 totals 14 residues. V lost 7 bases and J lost 8; bases outside the gene matches: 10. The CDR3 protein is CASIYRGNRYEQFF. CDR3 coding DNA: TGTGCCAGCATCTACAGGGGGAATCGCTATGAGCAGTTCTTC. Supplemented by reference TRBV28 and TRBJ2-1, the full variable domain reads DVKVTQSSRYLVKRTGEKVFLECVQDMDHENMFWYRQDPGLGLRLIYFSYDVKMKEKGDIPEGYSVSREKKERFSLILESASTNQTSMYLCASIYRGNRYEQFFGPGTRLTVL.

V gene TRBV6-6 combines with J gene TRBJ2-1, with 9 bases identical to TRBD2. Germline V lookup: CDR1 MNHNY, CDR2 SVGAGI (reference sequence). Losses at the gene ends were 6 bases for V and 7 bases for J; bases not matched to a gene: 10. This CDR3 has 15 residues. The CDR3 reads CASRGSGRGSNEQFF. CDR3 sequence (DNA): TGTGCCAGCAGGGGTAGCGGGAGAGGGTCAAATGAGCAGTTCTTC.

This clone was seen only a few times. This rearrangement joins TRBV5-1 to TRBJ2-1; TRBD1 matches 9 bases. This CDR3 spans 17 amino acids. Germline V gives CDR1 SGHRS, CDR2 YFSETQ. Losses at the gene ends were 0 bases for V and 4 bases for J; bases not matched to a gene: 8. CDR3 sequence reads: CASSLDVGTGTYNEQFF. CDR3 nucleotide sequence: TGCGCCAGCAGCTTGGATGTCGGGACAGGGACTTACAATGAGCAGTTCTTC.

Regarding this clone: The junction departs from the called germline gene at one end, perhaps through a read error. The rearrangement uses TRBV6-1 and TRBJ1-1; TRBD1 aligns across 10 bases. The CDR3 covers 18 residues. CDR1 is MNHNS, CDR2 SASEGT, per germline. The CDR3 reads CASSEELGYRQGAALTVF. The CDR3, as DNA: TGTGCCAGCAGTGAAGAATTAGGATATAGACAGGGGGCGGCTTTGACGGTCTTT.

The genes are TRBV18 and TRBJ2-5, with D hard to call. The CDR3 extends over 14 amino acids. The germline gives CDR1 KGHSH, CDR2 LQKENI. With 3 bases removed from V and 1 base from J, the gap between germline ends came to 9 bases. The CDR3 protein is CASSPSPSQETQYF. CDR3 DNA sequence: TGTGCCAGCTCACCGTCCCCGAGCCAAGAGACCCAGTACTTC.

The chain is built from TRBV11-3 and TRBJ2-1; 12 nucleotides agree with TRBD2. CDR3 length: 18 residues. From germline, CDR1 is SGHNT and CDR2 YENEEA. The V gene end was trimmed by 2 bases and the J gene end by 0 bases; junction bases not matched to a gene: 5. This CDR3 is CASSLPSGRALSYNEQFF. For the CDR3, the DNA is TGTGCCAGCAGCTTACCTAGCGGGAGGGCCCTCTCCTACAATGAGCAGTTCTTC. Full variable domain (outside the CDR3, taken from reference TRBV11-3 and TRBJ2-1): EAGVVQSPRYKIIEKKQPVAFWCNPISGHNTLYWYLQNLGQGPELLIRYENEEAVDDSQLPKDRFSAERLKGVDSTLKIQPAELGDSAVYLCASSLPSGRALSYNEQFFGPGTRLTVL.

This sequence joins TRBV12-3 or TRBV12-4 and TRBJ2-2; possibly TRBD2 for D (6 bases). There are 13 residues in the CDR3. The germline V and J ends were trimmed by 5 bases and 7 bases, with 11 bases remaining between them. The CDR3 DNA reads TGTGCCAGCAGTCCCCGGGAGTACGGGGAGCTGTTTTTT. It specifies CASSPREYGELFF.

This chain uses TRBV11-3 with TRBJ2-3, with D perhaps matching TRBD2 (7 bases). Germline V gene data show CDR1 as SGHNT and CDR2 as YENEEA. Trimming cost V 3 bases and J 2 bases, with 24 bases left between them. The CDR3 covers 19 residues. CDR3 nucleotides: TGTGCCAGCAGCTTTCGGGGGCAGGGGCGGGGGCCTTACACAGATACGCAGTATTTT. It codes for CASSFRGQGRGPYTDTQYF. The entire variable domain, with the rest obtained from reference TRBV11-3 and TRBJ2-3, is as follows: EAGVVQSPRYKIIEKKQPVAFWCNPISGHNTLYWYLQNLGQGPELLIRYENEEAVDDSQLPKDRFSAERLKGVDSTLKIQPAELGDSAVYLCASSFRGQGRGPYTDTQYFGPGTRLTVL.

CDR3 sequence (DNA): TGTGCCAGCAGCAACGACAGGGGGAATTCCTACAATGAGCAGTTCTTC. Translation gives CASSNDRGNSYNEQFF. This chain links TRBV5-6 with TRBJ2-1; TRBD1 aligns across 9 bases. Germline V lookup: CDR1 SGHDT, CDR2 YYEEEE. After removal of 4 bases from V and 1 base from J, the junction contained 6 bases not matched to a gene. The CDR3 sequence is 16 residues long.

The chain links TRBV7-3 to TRBJ2-3, with 11 bases matching TRBD2. Germline assignment: CDR1 SGHTA and CDR2 FQGTGA. J lost 4 bases, V lost 2 bases, and 2 bases had no gene match. The CDR3 loop spans 15 amino acids. DNA for the CDR3: TGTGCCAGCAGCTTAGGTAGCGGGGGGGCAGATACGCAGTATTTT. Encoded protein: CASSLGSGGADTQYF.

CDR3 amino acids: CASSPYSSYGYTF. CDR3 bases: TGTGCCAGCAGCCCTTACAGTAGCTATGGCTACACCTTC. This chain uses TRBV11-3 with TRBJ1-2; D ambiguous. Germline V gene data show CDR1 as SGHNT and CDR2 as YENEEA. The V end lost 5 bases, the J end lost 4 bases, and 11 bases lay between the germline ends. The CDR3 totals 13 residues. Looking up the rest from reference TRBV11-3 and TRBJ1-2 gives the full variable domain: EAGVVQSPRYKIIEKKQPVAFWCNPISGHNTLYWYLQNLGQGPELLIRYENEEAVDDSQLPKDRFSAERLKGVDSTLKIQPAELGDSAVYLCASSPYSSYGYTFGSGTRLTVV.

V is TRBV10-3 and J is TRBJ2-1; TRBD2 aligns across 14 bases. The germline gives CDR1 ENHRY, CDR2 SYGVKD. The CDR3 extends over 16 amino acids. V was clipped by 0 bases and J by 5 bases; unmatched bases: 0. CDR3: CAISESGLAGDNEQFF. CDR3 bases: TGTGCCATCAGTGAGTCGGGACTAGCGGGAGACAATGAGCAGTTCTTC.

This chain links TRBV10-3 with TRBJ2-7; TRBD1 might be the D (6 bases). The CDR3 is made up of 14 amino acids. CDR1 is ENHRY and CDR2 is SYGVKD in the germline V gene. V was trimmed by 6 bases and J by 0 bases, leaving 12 bases between them. Here the CDR3 reads CAIRRDTLSYEQYF. The CDR3, as DNA: TGTGCCATCAGGAGGGACACCCTCTCCTACGAGCAGTACTTC.

The chain links TRBV28 to TRBJ1-5; D is possibly TRBD1 (6 bases). Germline assignment: CDR1 MDHEN and CDR2 SYDVKM. The CDR3 length is 17 residues. The V and J ends lost 7 bases and 7 bases respectively, with 26 bases between them. The CDR3 nucleotides are TGTGCCAGCATACCACAGGGAAGGGGCGGTTTTGAGCAGCCCCAGCATTTT. This gives the protein CASIPQGRGGFEQPQHF.

The rearrangement joins TRBV5-4 to TRBJ2-2; 7 nucleotides agree with TRBD2. The CDR3 contains 14 residues. Germline-derived CDR1 and CDR2 are SGHNT and YYREEE (reference sequence). J was trimmed by 4 bases and V by 3 bases; bases with no gene match: 3. CDR3 region: CASSSGGSTGELFF. The CDR3 DNA follows: TGTGCCAGCAGCTCCGGGGGGAGCACCGGGGAGCTGTTTTTT.

This chain uses TRBV9 with TRBJ1-2; the D gene is possibly TRBD1 (6 bases). The CDR3 covers 15 residues. The germline V and J ends were trimmed by 4 bases and 4 bases, with 17 bases remaining between them. The germline V gene encodes CDR1 SGDLS and CDR2 YYNGEE. In DNA, the CDR3 is TGTGCCAGCAGCACCCAGACAGGATCCCCCTATGGCTACACCTTC. It encodes CASSTQTGSPYGYTF.

Only one count was recorded for this clone. J is TRBJ2-7 and V is TRBV30; weak D call: TRBD2 (5 bases). Germline loops: CDR1 GTSNPN, CDR2 SVGIG (reference sequence). This CDR3 region has 14 residues. V was pared by 8 bases and J by 0 bases, with 17 bases between. CDR3 sequence reads: CATSRESDSYEQYF. The CDR3 region has the DNA TGTGCCACCTCCCGGGAATCTGACTCCTACGAGCAGTACTTC. The whole variable domain, remainder taken from reference TRBV30 and TRBJ2-7, is SQTIHQWPATLVQPVGSPLSLECTVEGTSNPNLYWYRQAAGRGLQLLFYSVGIGQISSEVPQNLSASRPQDRQFILSSKKLLLSDSGFYLCATSRESDSYEQYFGPGTRLTVT.

The V call is TRBV28, the J call TRBJ2-7; 9 bases line up with TRBD1. Germline values: CDR1 MDHEN, CDR2 SYDVKM. V shed 4 bases, J shed 4 bases, and the junction held 8 bases outside the gene matches. There are 15 residues in the CDR3. The CDR3 sequence: CASSCSGTGCYEQYF. CDR3 bases: TGTGCCAGCAGTTGCTCCGGGACAGGGTGTTACGAGCAGTACTTC.